This entry features one T cell receptor (beta chain) sequence. This CDR3 contains 17 residues. The J segment lost 1 base and the V segment lost 4 bases, leaving 11 bases of the junction unmatched. In germline, CDR1 is SEHNR, CDR2 FQNEAQ (reference sequence). Authors' data handling: The assay estimated nucleated cells by amplifying reference gene primers. Only in-frame clones appear in the TCRdb table, and some are missing; sequencing was by immunoSEQ multiplex PCR. For V, J and clone size, that table is used; D and trimming come from the DNA. This sample yields about 140,000 clones, of which 75% to 85% are seen a single time; around 3% belongs to the top ten. The entry originates in a study of blood T cell repertoires in COVID-19. Overall study: Acute and convalescent COVID-19 samples came from the United States, Italy and Spain. PBMCs, B-cell-depleted T cells, or T cells provided the cDNA or gDNA that made up the material.

The chain carries TRBV7-9 and TRBJ1-2; 8 nucleotides match TRBD1. The TCR was taken from a man between 45 and 60 years old with acute or convalescent COVID-19. Material: peripheral blood. Here the CDR3 DNA reads TGTGCCAGCAGCTGGTTGGACAGGGAATGGTTTAACTATGGCTACACCTTC. Its protein is CASSWLDREWFNYGYTF.